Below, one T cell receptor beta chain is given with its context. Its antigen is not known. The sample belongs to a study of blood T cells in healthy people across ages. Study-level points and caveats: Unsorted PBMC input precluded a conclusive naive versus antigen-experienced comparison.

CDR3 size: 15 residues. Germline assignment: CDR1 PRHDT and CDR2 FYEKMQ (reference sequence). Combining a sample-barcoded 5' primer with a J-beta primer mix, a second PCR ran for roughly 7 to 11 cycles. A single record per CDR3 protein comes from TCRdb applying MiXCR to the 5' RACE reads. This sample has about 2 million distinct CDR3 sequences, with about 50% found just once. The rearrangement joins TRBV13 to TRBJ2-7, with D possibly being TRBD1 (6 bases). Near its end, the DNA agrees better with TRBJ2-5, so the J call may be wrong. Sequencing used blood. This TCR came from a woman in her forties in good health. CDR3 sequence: CASSSRLDSRETQYF. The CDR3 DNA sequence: TGTGCCAGCAGCTCCAGACTGGACAGCCGAGAGACCCAGTACTTC.